Detailed here is one T cell receptor (beta chain). The germline V gene encodes CDR1 SGHRS and CDR2 YFSETQ. This CDR3 comprises 12 residues. Trimming removed 9 bases from V and 5 bases from J, with 11 bases in between. This sample stems from a study of blood T cell repertoires in COVID-19. Across the study: The United States, Italy and Spain provided the acute and convalescent COVID-19 samples. Sources were T cells, B-cell-depleted T cells, or PBMCs; the material itself was cDNA or gDNA.

As processed by the authors: Counts of nucleated cells, estimated from reference gene primer amplification, were obtained. Here immunoSEQ multiplex PCR was the method, and the copy in TCRdb shows in-frame clones only, minus some. The V and J calls and clone size are taken from that table; D and trimming were inferred from the DNA. Found here are 280,000 or so clones, approximately 90% of them singletons; the top ten hold around 13%. What was sequenced was peripheral blood. The chain couples TRBV5-1 to TRBJ2-2; D perhaps matches TRBD2 (5 bases). The origin of this receptor is a woman aged 55-70 years with acute or convalescent COVID-19. The CDR3 nucleotides are TGCGCCACCGCCCCGGGGACCGGGGAGCTGTTTTTT. Amino acid sequence: CATAPGTGELFF. The full variable domain, its missing parts supplied by reference TRBV5-1 and TRBJ2-2, is KAGVTQTPRYLIKTRGQQVTLSCSPISGHRSVSWYQQTPGQGLQFLFEYFSETQRNKGNFPGRFSGRQFSNSRSEMNVSTLELGDSALYLCATAPGTGELFFGEGSRLTVL.